The 18 T cell receptor beta chains below all came from one sample that was sequenced in a study of breast tumors, draining lymph nodes, adjacent tissues. The lymph nodes were axillary draining lymph nodes from breast cancer patients. TCRdb re-called the multiplex PCR reads through MiXCR, storing one row per CDR3 protein. The data show 150,000 to 200,000 distinct CDR3 sequences, approximately 33% seen once. Sequencing was performed on axillary lymph node tissue. These receptors all stem from a female donor with breast cancer. Some clones in this sample may be carry-over from other donors' samples.

The rearrangement joins TRBV19 to TRBJ1-2, with D tentatively TRBD1 (5 bases). V lost 6 bases and J 4 bases, leaving 12 bases between the germline ends. Germline-derived CDR1 and CDR2 are LNHDA and SQIVND (reference sequence). There are 13 residues in the CDR3. For the CDR3, the DNA is TGTGCCAGTAGCTTCAGGGTAACCTATGGCTACACCTTC. Amino acids: CASSFRVTYGYTF.

The gene calls are TRBV6-6 and TRBJ1-2; maybe TRBD1 (6 bases). Germline V lookup: CDR1 MNHNY, CDR2 SVGAGI (reference sequence). This CDR3 region has 17 residues. Between the trimmed V and J ends, which lost 2 bases and 0 bases, there was a span of 16 bases. CDR3 coding DNA: TGTGCCAGCAGTTACGGGGGACACCTTGTTACTAACTATGGCTACACCTTC. Its translation: CASSYGGHLVTNYGYTF.

At least ten counts were recorded for this clonotype. At one end, the junction sequence differs from germline, possibly due to a read error. V is TRBV7-8 and J is TRBJ1-2; the D gene is possibly TRBD1 (5 bases). Germline V gene sequence: CDR1 SGHVS, CDR2 FQNEAQ. The CDR3 is made up of 15 amino acids. The CDR3 DNA reads as TGTGCCAGCAGCTTAGCCATGACAGCTAACTATGGCTACCCCTTC. The encoded protein is CASSLAMTANYGYPF.

This clonotype was picked up many times. V is TRBV15 and J is TRBJ2-5; 13 positions match TRBD2. The germline V gene has CDR1 LNHNV and CDR2 YYDKDF (reference sequence). V was clipped by 3 bases and J by 3 bases; unmatched bases: 4. The CDR3 runs to 16 residues. For the CDR3, the DNA is TGTGCCACCAGCAGGGGACTAGCGGGACTGGAAGAGACCCAGTACTTC. Translation: CATSRGLAGLEETQYF.

This chain links TRBV28 with TRBJ2-7, with D uncertain. Germline assignment: CDR1 MDHEN and CDR2 SYDVKM. The CDR3 totals 13 residues. The V end lost 7 bases, the J end lost 2 bases, and 12 bases lay between the germline ends. CDR3 in amino acids: CASKSGRPYEQYF. The DNA of the CDR3 is TGTGCCAGCAAGAGTGGCAGGCCCTACGAGCAGTACTTC. Looking up the rest from reference TRBV28 and TRBJ2-7 gives the full variable domain: DVKVTQSSRYLVKRTGEKVFLECVQDMDHENMFWYRQDPGLGLRLIYFSYDVKMKEKGDIPEGYSVSREKKERFSLILESASTNQTSMYLCASKSGRPYEQYFGPGTRLTVT.

This clonotype was counted many times. The chain employs TRBV12-5 and TRBJ2-2; D call uncertain. V lost 1 base, J lost 3 bases, and 9 bases lay in between. CDR3 length: 15 amino acids. Germline-derived CDR1 and CDR2 are LGHNT and FRNRAP. The CDR3 protein is CASGLGPQDTGELFF. For the CDR3, the DNA is TGTGCTAGTGGTTTGGGTCCTCAGGACACCGGGGAGCTGTTTTTT.

This clonotype has only one observation. The junction and the germline gene differ at one end; a read error may be behind it. This rearrangement joins TRBV12-3 or TRBV12-4 to TRBJ2-7, with 9 nucleotides matching TRBD2. The CDR3 loop spans 17 amino acids. CDR3 coding DNA: TGTACCAGCAGCTTCAGCGGGAGGCCTCGTGAGCTCTACGAGCAGTACTTC. Protein product: CTSSFSGRPRELYEQYF.

This clonotype was seen a handful of times. The V call is TRBV6-1, the J call TRBJ2-3; D unclear. The germline CDR1 and CDR2 sequences are MNHNS and SASEGT. Trimming shortened V by 2 bases and J by 13 bases, and 16 bases separated the two germline ends. CDR3 length: 13 amino acids. Here the CDR3 DNA reads TGTGCCAGCAGTGAAACCTGGGATAGCATAGAGTATTTT. The encoded protein is CASSETWDSIEYF.

The V gene is TRBV2, the J gene TRBJ2-2; the D gene is possibly TRBD1 (5 bases). Germline CDR1 is SNHLY and CDR2 is FYNNEI. This CDR3 contains 16 residues. Trimming pared 3 bases from V and 5 bases from J, leaving 16 bases between. Here the CDR3 DNA reads TGTGCCAGCAGTGAGAGTAAGGGGTGGGGAACCGGGGAGCTGTTTTTT. The encoded protein is CASSESKGWGTGELFF.

The chain recombines TRBV7-3 with TRBJ2-3; D unresolved. This CDR3 spans 12 amino acids. CDR1 SGHTA and CDR2 FQGTGA come from the germline V gene. Trimming stripped 4 bases from V and 6 bases from J, with 8 bases between. CDR3 in DNA: TGTGCCAGCAGCTCCTTGGGGGATACGCAGTATTTT. Translated, it gives CASSSLGDTQYF.

The chain couples TRBV27 to TRBJ1-5; D possibly corresponds to TRBD1 (5 bases). Per germline, CDR1 MNHEY and CDR2 SMNVEV (reference sequence). The V end was cut by 6 bases, the J end by 1 base, with 13 bases between. The CDR3 consists of 15 residues. The CDR3 sequence: CASSPVEGSNQPQHF. CDR3 bases: TGTGCCAGCAGCCCCGTGGAGGGGAGCAATCAGCCCCAGCATTTT.

A few counts support this clonotype. The rearrangement joins TRBV28 to TRBJ2-7, with D perhaps TRBD1 or TRBD2 (5 bases each). This CDR3 has 14 residues. V was trimmed by 3 bases and J by 4 bases, leaving 13 bases between them. Germline V gene lookup returns CDR1 MDHEN and CDR2 SYDVKM. The CDR3 sequence: CASSFEPGPYEQYF. As DNA, the CDR3 is TGTGCCAGCAGTTTTGAACCGGGACCATACGAGCAGTACTTC.

This clonotype was counted at least ten times. The rearrangement links TRBV19 to TRBJ1-5; 12 bases line up with TRBD1. CDR3 length: 13 amino acids. J gave up 6 bases and V 8 bases, and 2 bases lay outside the gene matches. Germline lookup yields CDR1 LNHDA and CDR2 SQIVND (reference sequence). The CDR3 region is CASRDRGLQPQHF. The CDR3 bases are TGTGCCAGTCGGGACAGGGGGCTTCAGCCCCAGCATTTT.

Details on this clonotype: A much larger clone lies one base from this, so it may be a read error. This chain joins TRBV5-4 and TRBJ2-6; 12 positions match TRBD2. Germline V CDR1 and CDR2: SGHNT, YYREEE (reference sequence). The CDR3 consists of 18 residues. The CDR3 DNA sequence: TGTGCCAGCAGCTTGCTAGCGGGAGGGTTGCCCGGGGCCGACGTCCTGACTTTC. This sequence encodes CASSLLAGGLPGADVLTF.

This clonotype was counted many times. This chain joins TRBV15 and TRBJ2-7; 7 bases fit TRBD1. The V segment lost 1 base and the J segment 3 bases; nucleotides outside the gene matches: 9. Germline V CDR1 and CDR2: LNHNV, YYDKDF (reference sequence). The CDR3 consists of 16 residues. Written as DNA, the CDR3 is TGTGCCACCAGCAGAGGGAACAGGGGCCTCAGCTACGAGCAGTACTTC. Translating it yields CATSRGNRGLSYEQYF.

This clonotype was recorded a few times. The chain combines TRBV6-2 or TRBV6-3 with TRBJ2-7, with TRBD2 matching 9 bases. This CDR3 is built from 17 residues. Trimming took 1 base from V and 1 from J; bases not matched to a gene: 8. CDR1 and CDR2 from the germline V gene are MNHEY and SVGEGT. The CDR3 region has the DNA TGTGCCAGCAGTTACTTAAGAGCGGGGGGCCCGTCCTACGAGCAGTACTTC. The encoded protein is CASSYLRAGGPSYEQYF.

This clonotype was detected many times. The chain combines TRBV5-6 with TRBJ1-2; 12 nucleotides agree with TRBD1. The CDR3 runs 13 residues. V trimming: 7 bases; J trimming: 2 bases; junction bases outside the gene matches: 0. Per the germline V gene, CDR1 is SGHDT and CDR2 is YYEEEE. The DNA for the CDR3 is TGTGCCAGCGGGACAGGGGGCAACTATGGCTACACCTTC. It yields the protein CASGTGGNYGYTF.

This chain connects TRBV7-8 to TRBJ2-2; D ambiguous. The germline V gene encodes CDR1 SGHVS and CDR2 FQNEAQ. Trimming pared 1 base from V and 1 base from J, leaving 13 bases between. CDR3 length equals 17 residues. CDR3 sequence reads: CASSLGVSWGNTGELFF. DNA of the CDR3: TGTGCCAGCAGCTTAGGGGTCAGTTGGGGGAACACCGGGGAGCTGTTTTTT.